This T cell receptor beta chain was obtained from a study of shared clonotypes between healthy human individuals. Unmatched junction bases numbered 5, after V lost 5 bases and J lost 0 bases. Looked up from germline, CDR1 is SGHDT and CDR2 is YYEEEE. The CDR3 has 15 amino acids. Clones were read by immunoSEQ multiplex PCR, and TCRdb kept only the in-frame ones, dropping some. This table has millions of clones, approximately 90% appearing once. The TCR sequence derives from a man between 18 and 35 years old in good health. Sequencing was carried out using naive CD4+ T cells sorted from blood. Subset: CD45RA+ positively selected. The rearrangement links TRBV5-6 to TRBJ2-1, with 7 bases aligning to TRBD1. CDR3 region: CASSPGDSSYNEQFF. The CDR3 DNA sequence: TGTGCCAGCAGTCCTGGGGACAGCTCCTACAATGAGCAGTTCTTC. The full variable domain, its missing parts supplied by reference TRBV5-6 and TRBJ2-1, is DAGVTQSPTHLIKTRGQQVTLRCSPKSGHDTVSWYQQALGQGPQFIFQYYEEEERQRGNFPDRFSGHQFPNYSSELNVNALLLGDSALYLCASSPGDSSYNEQFFGPGTRLTVL.